This record covers a single T cell receptor (beta chain). RNA amounts of about 0.5 to 1 ug underwent reverse transcription with random hexamers. From the immunoSEQ multiplex PCR reads, TCRdb called clonotypes with MiXCR, one entry per CDR3 protein. The sample has about 300,000 distinct CDR3 sequences; roughly 85% are singletons. The record originates from a study of CD8 T cells in Susac syndrome. This CDR3 is 18 amino acids long. Germline values: CDR1 MNHEY, CDR2 SMNVEV (reference sequence). The germline V and J ends were trimmed by 6 bases and 5 bases, with 29 bases remaining between them. This sequence joins TRBV27 and TRBJ2-7, with a tentative D call TRBD1 (7 bases). This TCR derives from a human donor with multiple sclerosis. Sequenced material: CD8+ T cells from PBMCs. CDR3 region: CASSQAGLQGIPYDEQYF. CDR3 DNA sequence: TGTGCCAGCAGCCAAGCCGGACTACAGGGGATTCCCTATGACGAGCAGTACTTC.